This entry lists 16 T cell receptor beta chains sequenced from one sample in a study of CD8 T cells in Susac syndrome. cDNA came from around 0.5 to 1 ug RNA primed by random hexamers. TCRdb processed the immunoSEQ multiplex PCR reads anew with MiXCR; each CDR3 protein has one entry. Found here are some 130,000 distinct CDR3 sequences, approximately 95% of them singletons; the top ten hold about 0.18%. Sequencing used CD8+ T cells from PBMCs. These TCRs come from a human donor with Susac syndrome.

The chain couples TRBV5-1 to TRBJ2-7; maybe TRBD1 (6 bases). V shed 0 bases and J shed 7 bases, with 17 bases lying between them. Germline CDR1 reads SGHRS; CDR2 reads YFSETQ. This CDR3 has 15 amino acids. The CDR3 here is CASSLGDKAADEQYF. The CDR3 DNA follows: TGCGCCAGCAGCTTGGGGGACAAGGCCGCCGATGAGCAGTACTTC.

This chain joins TRBV18 and TRBJ2-6; D is uncertain. CDR3 length: 15 residues. V lost 6 bases and J lost 1, with 10 bases in between. Germline values: CDR1 KGHSH, CDR2 LQKENI. CDR3 in amino acids: CASSLEVSGANVLTF. The CDR3 DNA sequence: TGTGCCAGCTCTCTAGAGGTGTCTGGGGCCAACGTCCTGACTTTC. Together with reference TRBV18 and TRBJ2-6, the CDR3 gives the full variable domain: NAGVMQNPRHLVRRRGQEARLRCSPMKGHSHVYWYRQLPEEGLKFMVYLQKENIIDESGMPKERFSAEFPKEGPSILRIQQVVRGDSAAYFCASSLEVSGANVLTFGAGSRLTVL.

This clonotype has only one observation. The V call is TRBV3-1, the J call TRBJ2-3; D call uncertain. The germline V gene has CDR1 LGHDT and CDR2 YNNKEL (reference sequence). The V end lost 7 bases, the J end lost 3 bases, and 8 bases lay between the germline ends. This CDR3 region has 12 residues. CDR3 region: CASMAETDTQYF. The CDR3 DNA follows: TGTGCCAGCATGGCTGAGACAGATACGCAGTATTTT.

The chain is built from TRBV6-1 and TRBJ1-2; maybe TRBD1 (5 bases). There are 14 residues in the CDR3. V gave up 7 bases and J gave up 6 bases, with 18 bases separating them. Germline lookup yields CDR1 MNHNS and CDR2 SASEGT. The CDR3 protein is CASTSAGYGNGYTF. The CDR3 DNA is TGTGCCAGCACCAGCGCAGGGTACGGGAATGGCTACACCTTC.

The V gene is TRBV24-1, the J gene TRBJ2-7, with TRBD2 matching 11 bases. The V segment lost 3 bases and the J segment 3 bases; nucleotides outside the gene matches: 9. The CDR3 consists of 17 residues. Germline CDR1 and CDR2: KGHDR and SFDVKD. As DNA, the CDR3 is TGTGCCACCAGTGATCCCGGGACTAGCGGAGGAAACTACGAGCAGTACTTC. Translated, it gives CATSDPGTSGGNYEQYF.

The chain joins TRBV29-1 to TRBJ1-5, with D possibly being TRBD1 (6 bases). V was shortened by 5 bases and J by 0 bases, with 14 bases between the two germline ends. Germline assignment: CDR1 SQVTM and CDR2 ANQGSEA. The CDR3 is 15 amino acids. CDR3 coding DNA: TGCAGCGTTCGGGACATAAAGGATAGCAATCAGCCCCAGCATTTT. Protein sequence: CSVRDIKDSNQPQHF.

This clonotype was found once. The chain joins TRBV19 to TRBJ1-1; 10 nucleotides line up with TRBD1. CDR1 is LNHDA, CDR2 SQIVND, per germline (reference sequence). V trimming: 5 bases; J trimming: 11 bases; junction bases outside the gene matches: 11. The CDR3 covers 14 residues. CDR3 sequence reads: CASSWDRGSNGAFF. CDR3 nucleotides: TGTGCCAGTAGTTGGGACAGGGGATCCAATGGCGCTTTCTTT.

V is TRBV7-8 and J is TRBJ1-1; D is possibly TRBD1 (5 bases). Trimming stripped 3 bases from V and 0 bases from J, with 8 bases between. There are 14 residues in the CDR3. Per the germline V gene, CDR1 is SGHVS and CDR2 is FQNEAQ. CDR3 sequence reads: CASSFATVNTEAFF. Written as DNA, the CDR3 is TGTGCCAGCAGCTTCGCGACAGTGAACACTGAAGCTTTCTTT.

The chain uses TRBV29-1 and TRBJ2-2, with D perhaps matching TRBD1 (5 bases). The ends were cut back, 6 bases at V and 1 base at J, with 9 bases in the middle. The CDR3 spans 13 residues. Germline V gene lookup returns CDR1 SQVTM and CDR2 ANQGSEA. CDR3 region: CSVPDRNTGELFF. In DNA form, the CDR3 reads TGCAGCGTACCCGACAGGAACACCGGGGAGCTGTTTTTT.

The chain is built from TRBV19 and TRBJ1-1; D remains ambiguous. CDR1 is LNHDA, CDR2 SQIVND, per germline (reference sequence). This CDR3 spans 11 amino acids. Trimming left V 5 bases short and J 11 bases short, with 12 bases between. In nucleotides, the CDR3 is TGTGCCAGTAGTTGGTGGACTGGGGCTTTCTTT. It specifies CASSWWTGAFF.

The chain combines TRBV13 with TRBJ2-5; D is ambiguous. Germline loops: CDR1 PRHDT, CDR2 FYEKMQ (reference sequence). Trimming removed 5 bases at V and 4 bases at J, with 5 bases between. This CDR3 spans 11 amino acids. The CDR3 protein is CASSTRETQYF. In DNA, the CDR3 is TGTGCCAGCAGCACCCGAGAGACCCAGTACTTC.

The chain joins TRBV29-1 to TRBJ2-7, with D perhaps being TRBD1 or TRBD2 (5 bases each). Trimming removed 6 bases from V and 2 bases from J, with 14 bases in between. Germline assignment: CDR1 SQVTM and CDR2 ANQGSEA. The CDR3 runs 13 residues. The CDR3 nucleotides are TGCAGCGTCCGGGACGGACCAACCTACGAGCAGTACTTC. Translating gives CSVRDGPTYEQYF.

The V and J genes are TRBV18 and TRBJ2-2; no clear D. CDR3 length equals 12 residues. CDR1 is KGHSH and CDR2 is LQKENI in the germline V gene. V was pared by 5 bases and J by 4 bases, with 5 bases between. The chain's CDR3 is CASSAVTGELFF. In DNA, the CDR3 is TGTGCCAGCTCAGCAGTCACCGGGGAGCTGTTTTTT.

V and J are TRBV20-1 and TRBJ2-7; weak D call: TRBD2 (6 bases). The CDR3 spans 15 residues. Trimming removed 6 bases at V and 4 bases at J, with 22 bases between. Germline V gene sequence: CDR1 DFQATT, CDR2 SNEGSKA (reference sequence). The CDR3, as DNA: TGCAGTGCCGCGACAGCGGGTGGGTGGGGTTACGAGCAGTACTTC. Protein product: CSAATAGGWGYEQYF.

The V gene is TRBV6-5, the J gene TRBJ2-5; possibly TRBD1 or TRBD2 for D (5 bases each). Germline V CDR1 and CDR2: MNHEY, SVGAGI. V was shortened by 6 bases and J by 4 bases, with 15 bases between the two germline ends. The CDR3 is 14 amino acids. This chain's CDR3 is CASRGVFGSETQYF. The DNA of the CDR3 is TGTGCCAGCAGGGGGGTTTTTGGTTCAGAGACCCAGTACTTC.

About this clonotype itself: Because it lacks the conserved phenylalanine or tryptophan at the end, this CDR3 is likely a read error. This sequence joins TRBV12-3 or TRBV12-4 and TRBJ2-5, with D maybe TRBD2 (5 bases). The CDR3 is 12 amino acids. V was cut by 7 bases and J by 5 bases, with 11 bases left in between. The CDR3 region is CASTWTAETQYY. The DNA of the CDR3 is TGTGCCAGCACCTGGACTGCGGAGACCCAGTACTAC.